This is a list of T cell receptor beta chains from one sample in a study of blood T cell repertoires in COVID-19. Method: immunoSEQ multiplex PCR; TCRdb's copy keeps in-frame clones and lacks some. The repertoire holds almost 250,000 clones, with around 88% as singletons. Material: PBMCs or T cells enriched from blood (not recorded which). The origin of the receptors is a woman in her thirties who had recovered from COVID-19. The CDR3 runs from the conserved cysteine through the conserved F or W. D genes are given only for firm matches. Clone size is stated in some rows and not others, as once, few, many or a class when expanded.

>TRBV19|-|-|TRBJ1-3|16
TGTGCCAGTAGTGAATGGGCAGGCGGGACTGGAAACACCATATATTTT
CASSEWAGGTGNTIYF
>TRBV4-3|-|-|TRBJ1-2|13
TGCGCCAGCAGCCAAGATGGGGGGGGAGGCTACACCTTC
CASSQDGGGGYTF
>TRBV2|-|TRBD2|TRBJ2-7|14
TGTGCCAGCAGGGGGACTAGCGGGACTTACGAGCAGTACTTC
CASRGTSGTYEQYF
>TRBV3-1/TRBV3-2|-|TRBD2|TRBJ2-1|15
TGTGCCAGCAGCCAAGAACTAGCGACGTCCGATGAGCAGTTCTTC
CASSQELATSDEQFF
>TRBV5-1|once|-|TRBJ2-5|16
TGCGCCAGCAGCTTGACTCCCCTAGAGAGCTTAGAGACCCAGTACTTC
CASSLTPLESLETQYF
>TRBV6-2/TRBV6-3|-|TRBD2|TRBJ2-1|15
TGTGCCAGCAGTTCCCTAGCGGGAGTGGACTATGAGCAGTTCTTC
CASSSLAGVDYEQFF
>TRBV15|-|TRBD2|TRBJ2-5|16
TGTGCCACCAGCAGAGATATCGCGGGAGGGCACGAGACCCAGTACTTC
CATSRDIAGGHETQYF
>TRBV21-1|-|-|TRBJ1-1|15
TGTGCCAGCAGCAAAGTTGAGGGTCGTTGGGCTGAAGCTTTCTTT
CASSKVEGRWAEAFF
>TRBV5-1|-|-|TRBJ1-6|14
TGCGCCAGCAGCCCGGACTGGGATAATTCACCCCTCCACTTT
CASSPDWDNSPLHF
>TRBV18|-|-|TRBJ2-5|12
TGTGCCAGCTCACCAGGAGAGGAGACCCAGTACTTC
CASSPGEETQYF
>TRBV5-1|-|-|TRBJ2-2|16
TGCGCCAGCAGCTTGGAAGCGGGTTTCGACACCGGGGAGCTGTTTTTT
CASSLEAGFDTGELFF
>TRBV9|-|-|TRBJ1-1|14
TGTGCCAGCAGCTCAGGGCACATGAACACTGAAGCTTTCTTT
CASSSGHMNTEAFF
>TRBV24-1|-|TRBD2|TRBJ2-5|15
TGTGCCACCAGTGATTCCGGGACTAGCGGAGAGACCCAGTACTTC
CATSDSGTSGETQYF
>TRBV6-5|-|-|TRBJ1-2|14
TGTGCCAGCAGGGCCAGGGATCTAGGCTATGGCTACACCTTC
CASRARDLGYGYTF
>TRBV7-9|few|TRBD1|TRBJ2-5|15
TGTGCCAGCAGCTTGGGGACAGGGGACCAAGAGACCCAGTACTTC
CASSLGTGDQETQYF
>TRBV6-1|-|TRBD1|TRBJ1-5|16
TGTGCCAGCAGTGAGCCGAACAGGGGTATACGGGGGCCCCAGCATTTT
CASSEPNRGIRGPQHF
>TRBV7-9|-|TRBD2|TRBJ2-1|14
TGTGCCAGCAGCTTAACTCGGGAGGGCGATGAGCAGTTCTTC
CASSLTREGDEQFF
>TRBV4-1|once|TRBD2|TRBJ2-2|16
TGCGCCAGCACCCCACTAGCGGGAGATAACACCGGGGAGCTGTTTTTT
CASTPLAGDNTGELFF
>TRBV14|-|-|TRBJ1-2|16
TGTGCCAGCAGCCAAGAGAGCCTGGGGGACATCTATGGCTACACCTTC
CASSQESLGDIYGYTF
>TRBV6-5|-|-|TRBJ1-1|16
TGTGCCAGCAGTTACGGGTTGGGGAGTTTAGGGACTGAAGCTTTCTTT
CASSYGLGSLGTEAFF
>TRBV7-9|-|-|TRBJ1-2|13
TGTGCCAGCAGCTTAGCACAGGGTTATGGCTACACCTTC
CASSLAQGYGYTF
>TRBV15|-|TRBD1|TRBJ1-2|15
TGTGCCACCAGCTCCAGGACAGGGGGCGCCTCCGGCTACACCTTC
CATSSRTGGASGYTF
>TRBV14|once|TRBD1|TRBJ1-4|16
TGTGCCAGCAGCCGTCGAAGACAGGGGGCACTCGAAAAACTGTTTTTT
CASSRRRQGALEKLFF
>TRBV6-5|-|-|TRBJ1-5|15
TGTGCCAGCAGACGACAGCGACAATCGAATCAGCCCCAGCATTTT
CASRRQRQSNQPQHF
>TRBV5-5|-|TRBD1|TRBJ2-1|15
TGTGCCAGCAGCCTAAGGACAGGAGATTACAATGAGCAGTTCTTC
CASSLRTGDYNEQFF
>TRBV2|few|TRBD2|TRBJ2-5|13
TGTGCCAGCAGAGACAGCGGGACTGCGACCCAGTACTTC
CASRDSGTATQYF
>TRBV6-1|-|-|TRBJ1-5|15
TGTGCCAGCAGTGATCTATACTGGAGTAATCAGCCCCAGCATTTT
CASSDLYWSNQPQHF
>TRBV7-6|-|-|TRBJ2-2|18
TGTGCCAGCAGCTCGATTCGTGGCCAGGGTGATTCCACCGGGGAGCTGTTTTTT
CASSSIRGQGDSTGELFF
>TRBV12-3/TRBV12-4|-|TRBD1|TRBJ1-2|12
TGTGCCAGCAGTAGGGACAGTTATGGCTACACCTTC
CASSRDSYGYTF
>TRBV19|-|-|TRBJ1-1|13
TGTGCCAGTAGTCAGGACAGCAACACTGAAGCTTTCTTT
CASSQDSNTEAFF
>TRBV3-1/TRBV3-2|once|-|TRBJ2-1|13
TGTGCCAGCAGCCCCCCGCGGTACAATGAGCAGTTCTTC
CASSPPRYNEQFF
>TRBV18|-|-|TRBJ1-1|15
TGTGCCAGCTCACCAGGGCCACACCCGAACACTGAAGCTTTCTTT
CASSPGPHPNTEAFF
>TRBV9|-|-|TRBJ1-2|16
TGTGCCAGCAGCACAACGACGGAGGGTTGGAACTATGGCTACACCTTC
CASSTTTEGWNYGYTF
>TRBV11-2|once|TRBD1|TRBJ1-2|13
TGTGCCAGCAGTCAGGGACAGACCTATGGCTACACCTTC
CASSQGQTYGYTF
>TRBV7-2|-|-|TRBJ1-1|13
TGTGCCAGCAGCTTGGGCATGAACACTGAAGCTTTCTTT
CASSLGMNTEAFF
>TRBV19|-|-|TRBJ1-1|13
TGTGCCAGTAGTAGCACAGAGAACACTGAAGCTTTCTTT
CASSSTENTEAFF
>TRBV11-1|-|-|TRBJ1-1|14
TGTGCCAGCAGCTTAGGTAGGGGAATAACTGAAGCTTTCTTT
CASSLGRGITEAFF
>TRBV30|-|-|TRBJ2-7|11
TGTGCCTGGAGTAGACAGTACGAGCAGTACTTC
CAWSRQYEQYF
>TRBV19|-|TRBD2|TRBJ2-2|17
TGTGCCAGTACCCTAAAGGGACTAGCGGCATCCACCGGGGAGCTGTTTTTT
CASTLKGLAASTGELFF
>TRBV14|-|-|TRBJ1-2|13
TGTGCCAGCAGCCCGGACTATCTCTATGGCTACACCTTC
CASSPDYLYGYTF
>TRBV7-2|-|-|TRBJ1-2|15
TGTGCCAGCAGCTTAGCAGGGGCAGGGATAAACGGCTACACCTTC
CASSLAGAGINGYTF
>TRBV28|-|TRBD2|TRBJ2-7|16
TGTGCCAGCAGGACGACCCGGACTAGCGGGCTATACGAGCAGTACTTC
CASRTTRTSGLYEQYF
>TRBV19|-|TRBD1|TRBJ1-1|16
TGTGCCAGTAGTACTCTGACAGGGGGCTTGAACACTGAAGCTTTCTTT
CASSTLTGGLNTEAFF
>TRBV7-9|-|TRBD1|TRBJ1-4|14
TGTGCCAGCAGCGCGACAGGGGGCGATGAAAAACTGTTTTTT
CASSATGGDEKLFF
>TRBV5-6|-|-|TRBJ1-1|12
TGTGCCAGCAGCTTGTGGGGCATGGAAGCTTTCTTT
CASSLWGMEAFF
>TRBV7-3|-|TRBD2|TRBJ2-1|14
TGTGCCAGCAGCTCGGGACTAGCGCCCAATGAGCAGTTCTTC
CASSSGLAPNEQFF
>TRBV4-3|-|-|TRBJ1-1|13
TGCGCCAGCAGCCGAGACAGGAACACTGAAGCTTTCTTT
CASSRDRNTEAFF
>TRBV13|-|TRBD2|TRBJ2-7|17
TGTGCCAGCAGCTTAGGGGGCGGGAGGACAATTTTCTACGAGCAGTACTTC
CASSLGGGRTIFYEQYF
>TRBV27|-|TRBD1|TRBJ1-4|14
TGTGCCAGCAAGAGGGACAGGGCGGATGAAAAACTGTTTTTT
CASKRDRADEKLFF
>TRBV29-1|-|-|TRBJ2-7|16
TGCAGCGTTGAAGATCTTGGTCAACAGGTCGCCTACGAGCAGTACTTC
CSVEDLGQQVAYEQYF
>TRBV4-3|-|-|TRBJ2-7|12
TGCGCCAGCAGCCAAGATCGGTACGAGCAGTACTTC
CASSQDRYEQYF
>TRBV28|once|TRBD1|TRBJ1-1|13
TGTGCCAGCAGATCGGACAGGGTCACTGAAGCTTTCTTT
CASRSDRVTEAFF
>TRBV6-1|once|-|TRBJ1-2|15
TGTGCCAGCAGTGAAGCAGGGTGGGGAGACTATGGCTACACCTTC
CASSEAGWGDYGYTF
>TRBV28|-|-|TRBJ2-5|14
TGTGCCAGCAGCCAACCCCCTCTGAAGCAGACCCAGTACTTC
CASSQPPLKQTQYF
>TRBV2|-|-|TRBJ1-3|16
TGTGCCAGCAGAGTCAGGCAGGCGGGAGGTGGAAACACCATATATTTT
CASRVRQAGGGNTIYF